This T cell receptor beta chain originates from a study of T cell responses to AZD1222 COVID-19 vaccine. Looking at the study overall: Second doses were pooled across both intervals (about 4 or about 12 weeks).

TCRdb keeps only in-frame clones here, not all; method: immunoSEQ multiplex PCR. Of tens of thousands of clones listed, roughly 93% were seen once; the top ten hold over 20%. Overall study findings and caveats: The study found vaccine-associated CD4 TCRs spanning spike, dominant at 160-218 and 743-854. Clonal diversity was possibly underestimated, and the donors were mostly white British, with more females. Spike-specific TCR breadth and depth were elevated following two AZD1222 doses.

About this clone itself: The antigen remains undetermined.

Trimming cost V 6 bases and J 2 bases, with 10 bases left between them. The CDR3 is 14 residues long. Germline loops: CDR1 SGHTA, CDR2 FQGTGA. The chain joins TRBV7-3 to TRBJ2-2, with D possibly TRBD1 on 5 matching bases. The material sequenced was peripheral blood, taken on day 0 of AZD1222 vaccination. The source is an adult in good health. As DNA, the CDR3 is TGTGCCAGCAGTCAAGACAGAAACACCGGGGAGCTGTTTTTT. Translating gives CASSQDRNTGELFF.